What follows is one T cell receptor beta chain and its context. These data come from a study of T-cell reconstitution after alpha-beta-depleted transplantation in children. V lost 0 bases to trimming and J lost 5 bases, with 14 bases between them. This CDR3 comprises 15 residues. Germline V CDR1 and CDR2: SGHRS, YFSETQ. Unique molecular identifiers featured in how the TCRbeta library was prepared. Using its own MiXCR run on the PCR reads, TCRdb lists one record per CDR3 protein. Of 450,000 to 600,000 distinct CDR3 sequences detected, approximately 16% appear once; the ten largest clones hold about 3.1%.

The chain employs TRBV5-1 and TRBJ2-5; D not resolved. The sample consisted of PBMCs from the stem cell graft donor, taken from the stem cell graft. The TCR sequence derives from a human donor who donated a stem cell graft to a child with acute lymphoblastic leukemia. Here the CDR3 reads CASSLVGEHRETQYF. The CDR3 nucleotides read TGCGCCAGCAGCTTGGTCGGCGAACATAGGGAGACCCAGTACTTC.